The rows below give T cell receptor beta chains drawn from one sample of a study of preoperative IRX-2 immunotherapy in early breast cancer. Assay: immunoSEQ multiplex PCR; the TCRdb copy retains only in-frame clones and omits some. The top ten clones hold 4.5% to 7% of a sample with some 2,000 clones, approximately 78% of them seen once. The sample in question was tumor tissue, obtained before IRX-2 immunotherapy. All receptors come from a human donor with breast cancer. The CDR3 runs from the conserved cysteine through the conserved F or W. The order of the fields is J gene, D gene, clone size, V gene, CDR3 protein, CDR3 DNA. A D gene is named only where the DNA matches it firmly. Not every row has a clone size; where given, it reads once, few, many or a size class.

TRBJ1-1	NA	NA	TRBV28	CASSLSIGEAFF	TGTGCCAGCAGTCTATCCATAGGTGAAGCTTTCTTT
TRBJ1-4	TRBD1	NA	TRBV11-3	CASSRRDRAEEKLFF	TGTGCCAGCAGCCGCCGGGACAGGGCGGAGGAAAAACTGTTTTTT
TRBJ2-1	NA	NA	TRBV7-1	CASSLSARQPGQNEQFF	TGTGCCAGCAGCTTATCGGCCCGACAACCCGGACAGAATGAGCAGTTCTTC
TRBJ2-1	TRBD2	NA	TRBV7-1	CASSLVAGYRVGQFF	TGTGCCAGCAGCTTAGTAGCGGGTTATCGGGTGGGGCAGTTCTTC
TRBJ2-7	NA	NA	TRBV23-1	CASDLPGSTYEQYF	TGCGCCAGCGACCTACCGGGCTCAACCTACGAGCAGTACTTC
TRBJ2-1	NA	NA	TRBV6-1	CASSEDSPRDEQFF	TGTGCCAGCAGTGAAGATAGCCCTAGAGATGAGCAGTTCTTC
TRBJ1-1	NA	NA	TRBV14	CASSQQSWLGRVNTEAFF	TGTGCCAGCAGCCAACAAAGTTGGCTGGGGCGGGTCAACACTGAAGCTTTCTTT
TRBJ2-7	TRBD2	NA	TRBV28	CASSLGTSGTYEQYF	TGTGCCAGCAGTTTAGGGACTAGCGGCACCTACGAGCAGTACTTC
TRBJ2-6	NA	once	TRBV28	CASLADGVVDGFDLTF	TGTGCCAGCCTCGCGGATGGGGTTGTTGATGGGTTCGACCTGACTTTC
TRBJ2-2	TRBD1	NA	TRBV10-2	CASRGTANTGELFF	TGCGCCAGCAGGGGGACAGCGAACACCGGGGAGCTGTTTTTT
TRBJ2-1	NA	NA	TRBV11-3	CASNFAFPGASYNEQFF	TGTGCCAGCAACTTCGCTTTCCCGGGGGCATCCTACAATGAGCAGTTCTTC
TRBJ2-3	NA	NA	TRBV4-1	CASSQEDGAKTQYF	TGCGCCAGCAGCCAAGAAGATGGGGCTAAGACGCAGTATTTT
TRBJ2-1	NA	NA	TRBV28	CASSLGGNSYNEQFF	TGTGCCAGCAGTTTAGGCGGGAACTCCTACAATGAGCAGTTCTTC
TRBJ2-6	NA	NA	TRBV19	CASTPKADTFSGANVLTF	TGTGCCAGTACCCCGAAGGCAGATACCTTCTCTGGGGCCAACGTCCTGACTTTC
TRBJ1-1	TRBD1	NA	TRBV19	CASRDRGLTEAFF	TGTGCCAGTAGAGACAGGGGATTAACTGAAGCTTTCTTT
TRBJ2-3	TRBD2	NA	TRBV28	CASSSPPGAGDTTDTQYF	TGTGCCAGCAGTTCCCCCCCCGGGGCGGGAGATACCACAGATACGCAGTATTTT
TRBJ2-1	TRBD2	NA	TRBV4-1	CASSQGLADYNEQFF	TGCGCCAGCAGCCAAGGTCTAGCGGACTACAATGAGCAGTTCTTC
TRBJ2-2	NA	NA	TRBV5-1	CASSLSAVTGELFF	TGCGCCAGCAGCTTGTCCGCAGTCACCGGGGAGCTGTTTTTT
TRBJ1-1	NA	NA	TRBV10-3	CAISESSENTEAFF	TGTGCCATCAGTGAGTCGAGCGAAAACACTGAAGCTTTCTTT
TRBJ1-1	NA	NA	TRBV28	CASSYAGVGAFF	TGTGCCAGCAGTTATGCGGGGGTAGGCGCTTTCTTT
TRBJ2-5	TRBD2	NA	TRBV6-8	CASSTREGRETQYF	TGTGCCAGCAGTACACGGGAGGGGCGGGAGACCCAGTACTTC
TRBJ2-3	NA	NA	TRBV18	CASSPSRVADYITDTQYF	TGTGCCAGCTCACCGTCCAGGGTAGCGGACTACATCACAGATACGCAGTATTTT
TRBJ2-7	NA	NA	TRBV23-1	CASSQDDSSYEQYF	TGCGCCAGCAGCCAAGATGATAGCTCCTACGAGCAGTACTTC
TRBJ2-4	NA	NA	TRBV18	CASSLTGFGNIQYF	TGTGCCAGCTCACTTACAGGGTTTGGGAACATTCAGTACTTC
TRBJ2-7	NA	NA	TRBV18	CASSWDVIQESYEQYF	TGTGCCAGCTCATGGGATGTGATTCAGGAGTCCTACGAGCAGTACTTC
TRBJ2-3	NA	once	TRBV10-2	CASSESRTSTDTQYF	TGCGCCAGCAGTGAGTCCCGGACCAGCACAGATACGCAGTATTTT
TRBJ2-7	TRBD2	NA	TRBV6-8	CASSYEASGSYEQYF	TGTGCCAGCAGTTACGAGGCTAGCGGGTCCTACGAGCAGTACTTC
TRBJ2-3	TRBD1	NA	TRBV29-1	CSARPTGGTDTQYF	TGCAGCGCTCGTCCAACAGGGGGCACAGATACGCAGTATTTT
TRBJ2-7	NA	NA	TRBV29-1	CSAGGLSYEQYF	TGCAGCGCTGGGGGGCTCTCCTACGAGCAGTACTTC
TRBJ2-1	NA	NA	TRBV7-5	CASSGGSEIGEQFF	TGTGCCAGCAGCGGGGGGTCGGAGATCGGTGAGCAGTTCTTC
TRBJ2-7	TRBD1	once	TRBV23-1	CASSHGQGETYEQYF	TGCGCCAGCAGCCACGGACAGGGGGAAACCTACGAGCAGTACTTC
TRBJ1-4	TRBD1	few	TRBV19	CASRIRGTGPNWDNEKLFF	TGTGCCAGTAGGATCCGGGGGACAGGGCCTAATTGGGATAATGAAAAACTGTTTTTT
TRBJ2-3	NA	NA	TRBV5-1	CASSLIPQTSSTDTQYF	TGCGCCAGCAGCCTGATTCCCCAGACATCTAGCACAGATACGCAGTATTTT
TRBJ2-7	TRBD2	NA	TRBV29-1	CSVVPSGRFTYEQYF	TGCAGCGTGGTCCCTAGCGGGAGGTTTACATACGAGCAGTACTTC
TRBJ2-1	TRBD2	NA	TRBV12-5	CASGLASSGRVRGEQFF	TGTGCTAGTGGTTTGGCTTCTAGCGGGAGAGTTCGTGGTGAGCAGTTCTTC